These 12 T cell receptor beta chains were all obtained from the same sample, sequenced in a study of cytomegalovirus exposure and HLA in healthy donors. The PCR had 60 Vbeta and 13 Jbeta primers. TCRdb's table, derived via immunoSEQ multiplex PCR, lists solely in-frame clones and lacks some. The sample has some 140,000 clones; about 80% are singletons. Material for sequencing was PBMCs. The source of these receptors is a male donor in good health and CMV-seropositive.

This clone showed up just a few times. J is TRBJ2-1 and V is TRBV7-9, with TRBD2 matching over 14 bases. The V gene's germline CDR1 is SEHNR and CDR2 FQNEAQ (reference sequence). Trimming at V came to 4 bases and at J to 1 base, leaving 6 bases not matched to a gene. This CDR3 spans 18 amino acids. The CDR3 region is CASSSRGTSGRSYNEQFF. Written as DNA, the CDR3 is TGTGCCAGCAGCTCCCGCGGGACTAGCGGGAGATCCTACAATGAGCAGTTCTTC. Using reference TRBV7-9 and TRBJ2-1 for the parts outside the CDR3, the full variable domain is DTGVSQNPRHKITKRGQNVTFRCDPISEHNRLYWYRQTLGQGPEFLTYFQNEAQLEKSRLLSDRFSAERPKGSFSTLEIQRTEQGDSAMYLCASSSRGTSGRSYNEQFFGPGTRLTVL.

CDR3: CASSQTPGQGTDTQYF. CDR3 bases: TGTGCCAGCAGCCAAACCCCGGGACAGGGGACAGATACGCAGTATTTT. V and J are TRBV14 and TRBJ2-3; TRBD1 aligns across 10 bases. Unmatched junction bases numbered 5, after V lost 2 bases and J lost 3 bases. The CDR3 has 16 amino acids. Germline CDR1 SGHDN, CDR2 FVKESK.

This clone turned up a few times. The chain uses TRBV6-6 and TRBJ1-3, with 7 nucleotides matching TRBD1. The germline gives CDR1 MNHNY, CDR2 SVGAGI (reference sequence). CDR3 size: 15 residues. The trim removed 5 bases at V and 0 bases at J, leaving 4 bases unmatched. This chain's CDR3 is CASSNTGVSGNTIYF. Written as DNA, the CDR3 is TGTGCCAGCAGTAACACAGGGGTCTCTGGAAACACCATATATTTT.

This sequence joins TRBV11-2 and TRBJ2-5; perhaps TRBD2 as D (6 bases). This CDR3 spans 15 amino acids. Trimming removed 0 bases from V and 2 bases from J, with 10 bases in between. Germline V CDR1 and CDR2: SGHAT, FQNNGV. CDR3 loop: CASSLDFGLQETQYF. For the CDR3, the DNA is TGTGCCAGCAGCTTAGATTTCGGACTACAAGAGACCCAGTACTTC.

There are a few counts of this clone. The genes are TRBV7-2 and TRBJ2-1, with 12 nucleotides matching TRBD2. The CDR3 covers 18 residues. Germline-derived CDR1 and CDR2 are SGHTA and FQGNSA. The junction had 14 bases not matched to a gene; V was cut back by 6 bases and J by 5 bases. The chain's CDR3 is CASRRTSGTSSRDNEQFF. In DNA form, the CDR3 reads TGTGCCAGCAGACGGACTAGCGGGACCAGCTCCCGCGACAATGAGCAGTTCTTC.

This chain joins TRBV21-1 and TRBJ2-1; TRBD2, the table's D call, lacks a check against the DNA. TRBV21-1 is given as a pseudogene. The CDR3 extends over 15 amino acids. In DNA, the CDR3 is TGTGCCAGCAGCCCACATAGCGGGAAGCCCAATGAGCAGTTCTTC. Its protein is CASSPHSGKPNEQFF.

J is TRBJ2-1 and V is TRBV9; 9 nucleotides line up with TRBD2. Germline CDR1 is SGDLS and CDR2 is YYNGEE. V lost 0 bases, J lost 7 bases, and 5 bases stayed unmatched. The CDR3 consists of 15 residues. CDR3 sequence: CASSVGGGAGNEQFF. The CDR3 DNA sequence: TGTGCCAGCAGCGTAGGCGGGGGGGCCGGTAATGAGCAGTTCTTC.

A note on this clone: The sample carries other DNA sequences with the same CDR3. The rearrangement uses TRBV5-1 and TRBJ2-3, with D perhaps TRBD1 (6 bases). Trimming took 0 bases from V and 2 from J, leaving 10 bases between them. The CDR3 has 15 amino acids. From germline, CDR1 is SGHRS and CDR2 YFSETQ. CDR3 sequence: CASSLVQGTTDTQYF. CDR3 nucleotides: TGCGCCAGCAGCTTGGTCCAGGGGACCACAGATACGCAGTATTTT. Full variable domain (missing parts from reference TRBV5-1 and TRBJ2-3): KAGVTQTPRYLIKTRGQQVTLSCSPISGHRSVSWYQQTPGQGLQFLFEYFSETQRNKGNFPGRFSGRQFSNSRSEMNVSTLELGDSALYLCASSLVQGTTDTQYFGPGTRLTVL.

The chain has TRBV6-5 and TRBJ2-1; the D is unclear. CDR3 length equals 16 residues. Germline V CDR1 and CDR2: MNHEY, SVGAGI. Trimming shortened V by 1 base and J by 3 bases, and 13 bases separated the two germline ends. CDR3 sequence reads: CASSYLGGSNYNEQFF. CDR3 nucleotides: TGTGCCAGCAGTTACTTAGGCGGTTCCAACTACAATGAGCAGTTCTTC.

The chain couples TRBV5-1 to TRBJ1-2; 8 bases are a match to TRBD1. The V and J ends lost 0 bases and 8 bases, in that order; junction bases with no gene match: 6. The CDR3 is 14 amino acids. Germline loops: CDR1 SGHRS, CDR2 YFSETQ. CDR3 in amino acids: CASSLGQGAHGYTF. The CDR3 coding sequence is TGCGCCAGCAGCTTGGGCCAGGGGGCTCACGGCTACACCTTC.

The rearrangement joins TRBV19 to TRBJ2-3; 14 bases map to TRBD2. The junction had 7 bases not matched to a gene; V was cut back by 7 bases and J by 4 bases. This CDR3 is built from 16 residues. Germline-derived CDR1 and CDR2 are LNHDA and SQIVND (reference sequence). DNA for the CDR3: TGTGCCAGTACCCGCGGGACTAGCGGGGGCCCAGATACGCAGTATTTT. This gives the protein CASTRGTSGGPDTQYF.

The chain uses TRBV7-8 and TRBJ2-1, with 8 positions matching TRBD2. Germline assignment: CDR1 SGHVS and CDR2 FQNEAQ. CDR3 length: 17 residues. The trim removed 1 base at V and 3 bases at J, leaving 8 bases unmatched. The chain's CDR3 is CASSLGGWSGGYNEQFF. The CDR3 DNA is TGTGCCAGCAGCTTAGGAGGGTGGAGCGGGGGCTACAATGAGCAGTTCTTC. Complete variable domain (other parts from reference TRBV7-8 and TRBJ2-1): GAGVSQSPRYKVAKRGQDVALRCDPISGHVSLFWYQQALGQGPEFLTYFQNEAQLDKSGLPSDRFFAERPEGSVSTLKIQRTQQEDSAVYLCASSLGGWSGGYNEQFFGPGTRLTVL.